What follows are 21 T cell receptor beta chains derived from one specimen sequenced in a study of shared clonotypes between healthy human individuals. Repertoires were generated with immunoSEQ multiplex PCR, while TCRdb's copy carries only in-frame clones and drops some. The data contain about 1.5 million clones, roughly 96% of them singletons. Sequencing used naive CD4+ T cells sorted from blood. The sample's subset: CD45RA+ positively selected. These receptors were obtained from a man aged 25 to 40 in good health.

The chain couples TRBV10-3 to TRBJ1-5; tentatively, D is TRBD1 (5 bases). The CDR3 is 14 amino acids. The germline V gene has CDR1 ENHRY and CDR2 SYGVKD. The V gene lost 6 bases and the J gene lost 3 bases, with 12 bases spanning the gap. CDR3 sequence: CAISEGPSNQPQHF. The CDR3 DNA is TGTGCCATCAGCGAGGGGCCATCCAATCAGCCCCAGCATTTT.

The CDR3 protein is CATSREYEQFF. The CDR3 nucleotides are TGTGCCACCAGCAGAGAATATGAGCAGTTCTTC. V is TRBV15 and J is TRBJ2-1, with D hard to call. The CDR3 totals 11 residues. V was trimmed by 0 bases and J by 8 bases, leaving 2 bases between them. The V gene's germline CDR1 is LNHNV and CDR2 YYDKDF (reference sequence). Full variable domain (outside the CDR3, taken from reference TRBV15 and TRBJ2-1): DAMVIQNPRYQVTQFGKPVTLSCSQTLNHNVMYWYQQKSSQAPKLLFHYYDKDFNNEADTPDNFQSRRPNTSFCFLDIRSPGLGDTAMYLCATSREYEQFFGPGTRLTVL.

V and J are TRBV14 and TRBJ1-3, with D unclear. This CDR3 comprises 14 residues. Trimming left V 0 bases short and J 4 bases short, with 7 bases between. Germline CDR1 SGHDN, CDR2 FVKESK. The CDR3 is CASSQDLKGNTIYF. CDR3 bases: TGTGCCAGCAGCCAAGACTTAAAGGGAAACACCATATATTTT. Combining the CDR3 with reference TRBV14 and TRBJ1-3 gives the whole variable domain EAGVTQFPSHSVIEKGQTVTLRCDPISGHDNLYWYRRVMGKEIKFLLHFVKESKQDESGMPNNRFLAERTGGTYSTLKVQPAELEDSGVYFCASSQDLKGNTIYFGEGSWLTVV.

The rearrangement uses TRBV18 and TRBJ1-5; D is uncertain. CDR3 length: 15 amino acids. Germline V gene data show CDR1 as KGHSH and CDR2 as LQKENI. Trimming took off 6 bases at V and 0 bases at J, with 12 bases between the two ends. The CDR3 protein is CASSSNSYSNQPQHF. In nucleotides, the CDR3 is TGTGCCAGCTCCAGCAACAGTTATAGCAATCAGCCCCAGCATTTT.

The V call is TRBV18, the J call TRBJ2-7; D is ambiguous. Germline CDR1 is KGHSH and CDR2 is LQKENI. V dropped 2 bases and J dropped 2 bases, with 13 bases sitting between them. The CDR3 loop spans 15 amino acids. The CDR3 spells CASSPSGDPTYEQYF. In DNA, the CDR3 is TGTGCCAGCTCACCATCTGGTGACCCTACCTACGAGCAGTACTTC.

This chain links TRBV19 with TRBJ2-3; a possible D gene is TRBD1 (5 bases). V dropped 1 base and J dropped 7 bases, with 15 bases sitting between them. Looked up from germline, CDR1 is LNHDA and CDR2 is SQIVND (reference sequence). CDR3 size: 15 residues. The CDR3 coding sequence is TGTGCCAGTAGTATAGGACCGGTGGGGCAGAATACGCAGTATTTT. It yields the protein CASSIGPVGQNTQYF.

The chain employs TRBV29-1 and TRBJ1-1, with 9 bases fitting TRBD1. This CDR3 contains 13 residues. Trimming cost V 3 bases and J 5 bases; bases outside gene matches: 4. The germline V gene has CDR1 SQVTM and CDR2 ANQGSEA. CDR3 in amino acids: CSVEGTGRTEAFF. CDR3 in DNA: TGCAGCGTTGAGGGGACAGGGAGGACTGAAGCTTTCTTT.

In DNA form, the CDR3 reads TGCGCCAGCAGCTTTCTTACGGGAGGCAGCACAGATACGCAGTATTTT. Translated, it gives CASSFLTGGSTDTQYF. The J gene is TRBJ2-3, the V gene TRBV5-1; 7 bases match TRBD2. The junction had 6 bases not matched to a gene; V was cut back by 2 bases and J by 0 bases. The CDR3 covers 16 residues. Germline-derived CDR1 and CDR2 are SGHRS and YFSETQ.

This chain joins TRBV5-6 and TRBJ2-1; TRBD2 aligns across 7 bases. The V gene end was trimmed by 7 bases and the J gene end by 3 bases; junction bases not matched to a gene: 13. The CDR3 contains 16 residues. Germline loops: CDR1 SGHDT, CDR2 YYEEEE. The CDR3 sequence is CASSEVGGPVYNEQFF. CDR3 DNA sequence: TGTGCCAGCTCGGAGGTGGGAGGGCCCGTCTACAATGAGCAGTTCTTC.

V usage is TRBV6-6 and J usage is TRBJ2-1; D may be TRBD1 (5 bases). CDR1 MNHNY and CDR2 SVGAGI come from the germline V gene (reference sequence). V was clipped by 7 bases and J by 6 bases, with 16 bases between them. CDR3 length equals 14 residues. CDR3 loop: CASISQADVNEQFF. The CDR3 DNA follows: TGTGCCAGCATATCACAGGCGGATGTCAATGAGCAGTTCTTC.

The chain uses TRBV2 and TRBJ2-1; 11 nucleotides match TRBD2. CDR1 is SNHLY, CDR2 FYNNEI, per germline. This CDR3 region has 17 residues. V lost 6 bases to trimming and J lost 3 bases; unmatched junction nucleotides: 10. The CDR3 DNA reads TGTGCCAGCAGATCCACCTTACTAGCGGGGGACTACAATGAGCAGTTCTTC. This codes for CASRSTLLAGDYNEQFF.

V usage is TRBV10-2 and J usage is TRBJ2-3; 7 nucleotides align to TRBD1. In germline, CDR1 is WSHSY, CDR2 SAAADI. This CDR3 has 16 residues. The V and J ends lost 2 bases and 2 bases, in that order; junction bases with no gene match: 7. The CDR3 region has the DNA TGCGCCAGCAGTGAGCCACAGACAGGGTACACAGATACGCAGTATTTT. This sequence encodes CASSEPQTGYTDTQYF.

The rearrangement joins TRBV5-4 to TRBJ2-5; 7 bases agree with TRBD2. Germline V gene lookup returns CDR1 SGHNT and CDR2 YYREEE (reference sequence). This CDR3 is built from 15 residues. V was pared by 0 bases and J by 4 bases, with 6 bases of the junction left unmatched. The CDR3, as DNA: TGTGCCAGCAGCTTGGTTTCGGGAGGCTCAGAGACCCAGTACTTC. Translation gives CASSLVSGGSETQYF.

The rearrangement uses TRBV6-4 and TRBJ2-5; 7 nucleotides line up with TRBD2. Germline-derived CDR1 and CDR2 are MRHNA and SNTAGT. CDR3 length: 15 residues. Trimming cost V 2 bases and J 1 base; bases outside gene matches: 4. The CDR3 spells CASSDTPGGQETQYF. The DNA of the CDR3 is TGTGCCAGCAGTGACACCCCGGGGGGCCAAGAGACCCAGTACTTC.

For this clone: The identical CDR3 is also encoded by other nucleotide sequences in the sample. The chain joins TRBV29-1 to TRBJ1-4; TRBD1 might be the D (6 bases). V lost 4 bases and J 0 bases, leaving 6 bases between the germline ends. The germline gives CDR1 SQVTM, CDR2 ANQGSEA. The CDR3 is made up of 13 amino acids. Written as DNA, the CDR3 is TGCAGCGTTGCAGGGGCAACTAATGAAAAACTGTTTTTT. Translated: CSVAGATNEKLFF. Based on the CDR3 plus reference TRBV29-1 and TRBJ1-4, the full variable domain is SAVISQKPSRDICQRGTSLTIQCQVDSQVTMMFWYRQQPGQSLTLIATANQGSEATYESGFVIDKFPISRPNLTFSTLTVSNMSPEDSSIYLCSVAGATNEKLFFGSGTQLSVL.

The chain has TRBV6-1 and TRBJ2-3; possibly TRBD1 or TRBD2 for D (6 bases each). Germline assignment: CDR1 MNHNS and CDR2 SASEGT. V dropped 1 base and J dropped 1 base, with 12 bases sitting between them. There are 16 residues in the CDR3. DNA for the CDR3: TGTGCCAGCAGTGAAGTTGGGGGCGGGGGCACAGATACGCAGTATTTT. Translated: CASSEVGGGGTDTQYF.

The rearrangement uses TRBV5-1 and TRBJ1-2; D not resolved. The CDR3 runs 13 residues. Trimming cost V 4 bases and J 8 bases, with 15 bases left between them. Germline V gene sequence: CDR1 SGHRS, CDR2 YFSETQ. The CDR3 sequence is CASSLKDRGGYTF. The CDR3 DNA follows: TGCGCCAGCAGCCTAAAGGACCGTGGGGGCTACACCTTC.

J is TRBJ2-1 and V is TRBV28; the match to TRBD2 covers 11 bases. V shed 5 bases, J shed 8 bases, and the junction held 2 bases outside the gene matches. Germline loops: CDR1 MDHEN, CDR2 SYDVKM. The CDR3 is 13 residues long. This chain's CDR3 is CASSPGLADEQFF. CDR3 coding DNA: TGTGCCAGCAGTCCGGGACTAGCGGATGAGCAGTTCTTC.

The chain combines TRBV6-6 with TRBJ2-3, with D perhaps matching TRBD1 (6 bases). Germline values: CDR1 MNHNY, CDR2 SVGAGI (reference sequence). The V end lost 7 bases, the J end lost 6 bases, and 14 bases lay between the germline ends. CDR3 length: 13 residues. The CDR3 region is CASIQGWGDTQYF. The CDR3 coding sequence is TGTGCCAGCATCCAGGGGTGGGGCGATACGCAGTATTTT.

This rearrangement joins TRBV11-3 to TRBJ2-2; D unresolved. Germline CDR1 is SGHNT and CDR2 is YENEEA. This CDR3 is 13 amino acids long. The V gene lost 0 bases and the J gene lost 6 bases, with 5 bases spanning the gap. The CDR3 here is CASSLDRPGELFF. For the CDR3, the DNA is TGTGCCAGCAGCTTAGATCGCCCCGGGGAGCTGTTTTTT.

This chain connects TRBV10-3 to TRBJ1-5; D unclear. The CDR3 consists of 13 residues. Trimming stripped 7 bases from V and 4 bases from J, with 11 bases between. Germline CDR1 reads ENHRY; CDR2 reads SYGVKD. The CDR3 sequence: CAITASRNQPQHF. In DNA, the CDR3 is TGTGCCATCACGGCCTCGAGAAATCAGCCCCAGCATTTT.